This T cell receptor beta chain was recorded in a study of T cells after yellow fever vaccination. Points from the study as a whole: After the booster, approximately 96% of CD4 and around nine tenths of CD8 primary-response clones were re-detected. Weaker, the secondary response had a peak occurring faster, on day 5 versus 15.

CDR1 is SEHNR, CDR2 FQNEAQ, per germline (reference sequence). The CDR3 sequence is 12 residues long. After removal of 3 bases from V and 9 bases from J, the junction contained 2 bases not matched to a gene. This clonotype was seen more than once but under ten times. Antigen unknown. UMIs and a universal primer site were added when TCR cDNA was made by 5'RACE template switching. A single record per CDR3 protein comes from TCRdb applying MiXCR to the 5' RACE reads. The sample shows hundreds of thousands of distinct CDR3 sequences, 8.7% of them seen only once. This chain uses TRBV7-9 with TRBJ2-1, with 7 bases matching TRBD2. The starting material was PBMCs, obtained on the day of the first yellow fever vaccination. This receptor was identified in a man between 18 and 35 years old who received the YFV17D yellow fever vaccine. The CDR3 nucleotides are TGTGCCAGCAGCTTCGGCGGGGGTGAGCAGTTCTTC. Encoded protein: CASSFGGGEQFF.